The next 18 T cell receptor beta chains were all read from a single sample in a study of CD8 T cells in ankylosing spondylitis. MiXCR was run by TCRdb on the 5' RACE reads, yielding one entry per CDR3 protein. The table has about 250,000 distinct CDR3 sequences, roughly 10% seen once. The specimen was blood, either unsorted or a sorted T cell fraction (not recorded which). These receptor sequences come from a male donor with ankylosing spondylitis or in good health (not recorded which).

The table lists this clonotype with a few counts. This chain uses TRBV4-1 with TRBJ2-1; D is possibly TRBD2 (5 bases). The CDR3 loop spans 14 amino acids. Deletions cut 4 bases from V and 4 bases from J, with 11 bases between. The V gene's germline CDR1 is MGHRA and CDR2 YSYEKL. CDR3 amino acids: CASSPLRAYNEQFF. As DNA, the CDR3 is TGCGCCAGCAGCCCCTTGAGGGCGTACAATGAGCAGTTCTTC.

The V call is TRBV7-2, the J call TRBJ2-7; D might be TRBD1 (5 bases). V gave up 2 bases and J gave up 2 bases, with 16 bases separating them. This CDR3 has 16 residues. Germline V lookup: CDR1 SGHTA, CDR2 FQGNSA. CDR3 sequence reads: CASSLQGGLSPYEQYF. For the CDR3, the DNA is TGTGCCAGCAGCTTACAGGGCGGTTTAAGCCCCTACGAGCAGTACTTC.

This clonotype came up many times. The J gene is TRBJ2-2, the V gene TRBV27; 13 nucleotides align to TRBD2. Per the germline V gene, CDR1 is MNHEY and CDR2 is SMNVEV (reference sequence). V lost 4 bases, J lost 7 bases, and 12 bases stayed unmatched. The CDR3 is 18 residues long. The CDR3 DNA follows: TGTGCCAGCAGTTCCCGGGGACTAGCGGGGCCAGAGGTCGGGGAGCTGTTTTTT. This encodes CASSSRGLAGPEVGELFF.

This clonotype was observed a handful of times. The chain has TRBV10-3 and TRBJ1-1, with 8 bases identical to TRBD1. Losses at the gene ends were 6 bases for V and 5 bases for J; bases not matched to a gene: 14. This CDR3 is built from 16 residues. Germline assignment: CDR1 ENHRY and CDR2 SYGVKD. This chain's CDR3 is CAISPGQAFRRTEAFF. DNA of the CDR3: TGTGCCATCAGCCCGGGACAGGCGTTTCGAAGGACTGAAGCTTTCTTT.

The V and J genes are TRBV27 and TRBJ1-1; 8 nucleotides line up with TRBD1. Trimming took 7 bases from V and 1 from J; bases not matched to a gene: 5. From germline, CDR1 is MNHEY and CDR2 SMNVEV (reference sequence). The length of the CDR3 is 14 residues. This chain's CDR3 is CASIKDRANTEAFF. As DNA, the CDR3 is TGTGCCAGCATTAAGGACAGGGCGAACACTGAAGCTTTCTTT.

Details on this clonotype: This may be a read error, as it is one base from a much larger clone. This chain connects TRBV11-2 to TRBJ2-1, with unresolved D. The CDR3 sequence is 13 residues long. CDR1 SGHAT and CDR2 FQNNGV come from the germline V gene. CDR3 sequence reads: CAGSLDTAVKQFF. CDR3 nucleotides: TGTGCCGGCAGCTTAGATACGGCGGTTAAGCAGTTCTTC.

This clonotype has more than one count but fewer than ten. The gene calls are TRBV4-1 and TRBJ2-7; D remains ambiguous. CDR3 length: 14 amino acids. The V end was cut by 6 bases, the J end by 3 bases, with 15 bases between. CDR1 is MGHRA and CDR2 is YSYEKL in the germline V gene. The CDR3 DNA sequence: TGCGCCAGCAGTCTGGCGGACGGAAGCTACGAGCAGTACTTC. As protein: CASSLADGSYEQYF.

The sample holds many counts of this clonotype. The J gene is TRBJ2-5, the V gene TRBV18, with TRBD2 matching 9 bases. Looked up from germline, CDR1 is KGHSH and CDR2 is LQKENI. V was pared by 3 bases and J by 1 base, with 9 bases of the junction left unmatched. The CDR3 runs to 17 residues. The CDR3 DNA is TGTGCCAGCTCACCGGTTTCCCTAGCGGGGACCCAAGAGACCCAGTACTTC. This codes for CASSPVSLAGTQETQYF.

In its sample, this clonotype was seen many times. The rearrangement links TRBV9 to TRBJ1-1; D ambiguous. This CDR3 is 13 amino acids long. Trimming left V 0 bases short and J 3 bases short, with 6 bases between. From germline, CDR1 is SGDLS and CDR2 YYNGEE. As DNA, the CDR3 is TGTGCCAGCAGCGTAGTTGGGGACACTGAAGCTTTCTTT. Protein product: CASSVVGDTEAFF.

This rearrangement joins TRBV6-1 to TRBJ2-7; tentative D call: TRBD1 (6 bases). The germline V gene encodes CDR1 MNHNS and CDR2 SASEGT. CDR3 length: 16 residues. The V and J ends lost 3 bases and 0 bases respectively, with 15 bases between them. The CDR3 DNA is TGTGCCAGCAGTGACCTTTTTAGAGGGGGCTCCTACGAGCAGTACTTC. This translates into CASSDLFRGGSYEQYF.

This clonotype was recorded at least ten times. This chain uses TRBV6-1 with TRBJ1-2; TRBD1 matches 7 bases. The V gene's germline CDR1 is MNHNS and CDR2 SASEGT. Trimming took 6 bases from V and 6 from J; bases not matched to a gene: 7. This CDR3 region has 13 residues. CDR3 region: CASSLTGKNGYTF. In nucleotides, the CDR3 is TGTGCCAGCAGCCTGACAGGGAAGAATGGCTACACCTTC.

This clonotype was detected only a few times. The chain uses TRBV5-1 and TRBJ2-3, with 8 bases that match TRBD1. The trim removed 1 base at V and 7 bases at J, leaving 5 bases unmatched. CDR1 and CDR2 (germline): SGHRS, YFSETQ. The CDR3 has 14 amino acids. The CDR3 sequence is CASSLPGGENTQYF. The CDR3 region has the DNA TGCGCCAGCAGCTTGCCAGGGGGCGAGAATACGCAGTATTTT.

The rearrangement links TRBV20-1 to TRBJ2-5; TRBD2 agrees at 8 bases. This CDR3 has 15 amino acids. Germline V gene data show CDR1 as DFQATT and CDR2 as SNEGSKA (reference sequence). V lost 5 bases, J lost 4 bases, and 12 bases stayed unmatched. CDR3 sequence reads: CSAHTAGDWGETQYF. In nucleotides, the CDR3 is TGCAGTGCTCATACAGCGGGAGATTGGGGAGAGACCCAGTACTTC.

This clonotype was seen many times. The gene calls are TRBV21-1 and TRBJ1-1; the D call in the table, TRBD1, was not verified against the DNA. TRBV21-1 is designated a pseudogene. This CDR3 contains 15 residues. CDR3 sequence reads: CASSNLSLPGTEAFF. Here the CDR3 DNA reads TGTGCCAGCAGCAACCTGTCACTGCCTGGCACTGAAGCTTTCTTT.

The chain has TRBV10-3 and TRBJ1-5, with D perhaps matching TRBD1 (6 bases). V gave up 3 bases and J gave up 5 bases, with 8 bases separating them. CDR3 length: 13 residues. Germline V gene lookup returns CDR1 ENHRY and CDR2 SYGVKD. In DNA form, the CDR3 reads TGTGCCATCAGTGACGGGGGGCATCAGCCCCAGCATTTT. Its translation: CAISDGGHQPQHF.

This clonotype turned up a few times. The chain couples TRBV4-1 to TRBJ2-7, with 8 bases identical to TRBD1. CDR1 MGHRA and CDR2 YSYEKL come from the germline V gene. The CDR3 length is 13 residues. Losses at the gene ends were 4 bases for V and 6 bases for J; bases not matched to a gene: 5. CDR3 coding DNA: TGCGCCAGCAGCCGGCCCGACAGGGGCGAGCAGTACTTC. Encoded protein: CASSRPDRGEQYF.

V is TRBV6-6 and J is TRBJ2-6; D call uncertain. The length of the CDR3 is 13 residues. The V end lost 7 bases, the J end lost 2 bases, and 6 bases lay between the germline ends. The V gene's germline CDR1 is MNHNY and CDR2 SVGAGI (reference sequence). The CDR3, as DNA: TGTGCCAGCACTAAAACTGGGGCCAACGTCCTGACTTTC. It is translated as CASTKTGANVLTF.

This clonotype was counted many times. The chain links TRBV3-1 to TRBJ1-6; TRBD1 matches 8 bases. Unmatched junction bases numbered 10, after V lost 2 bases and J lost 13 bases. The CDR3 is 15 residues long. Germline CDR1 is LGHDT and CDR2 is YNNKEL (reference sequence). This CDR3 reads CASSQTDVQGAPLHF. The DNA for the CDR3 is TGTGCCAGCAGCCAAACGGACGTTCAGGGGGCGCCCCTCCACTTT.